This T cell receptor (beta chain) was retrieved from a study of T cell responses to AZD1222 COVID-19 vaccine. This clone showed up just once. Profiling relied on immunoSEQ multiplex PCR, and the TCRdb table lists in-frame clones only, not all of them. The sample lists 150,000 or so clones, around 92% seen once, with 2.5% to 4% in the top ten. This specimen consisted of peripheral blood, obtained 28 days after the second AZD1222 dose. This sequence originates from an adult who received the AZD1222 COVID-19 vaccine.

CDR3 protein: CASSPGQGGHEQYF. Written as DNA, the CDR3 is TGTGCCAGCTCACCGGGACAGGGCGGCCACGAGCAGTACTTC. The chain recombines TRBV18 with TRBJ2-7; 9 positions agree with TRBD1. This CDR3 region has 14 residues. The V segment lost 3 bases and the J segment 5 bases; nucleotides outside the gene matches: 5. Germline loops: CDR1 KGHSH, CDR2 LQKENI.